The sequence of this TCR beta chain was determined in a study of cytomegalovirus exposure and HLA in healthy donors. PCR involved 60 Vbeta and 13 Jbeta primers. Repertoires were generated with immunoSEQ multiplex PCR, while TCRdb's copy carries only in-frame clones and drops some. This sample yields fewer than 100,000 clones, of which under 9% are seen a single time; approximately 2.4% belongs to the top ten. This clone was detected only a few times. Its specificity is not known. Healthy individuals who donated bone marrow served as the donors. This CDR3 is 14 amino acids long. Looked up from germline, CDR1 is MGHRA and CDR2 is YSYEKL. V was clipped by 4 bases and J by 4 bases; unmatched bases: 5. Study-wide results and caveats: A reported reduction in N-insertions relative to the approximately 670-donor mean was seen in an Asian-associated ancestry cluster in a later analysis. Later analysis associated a missense DCLRE1C variant with TCR beta V- and J-gene trimming.

This clonotype was sampled from a man aged 50-60 years in good health and CMV-seronegative. The chain employs TRBV4-1 and TRBJ2-5; 8 bases match TRBD2. The sequencing sample was made of PBMCs. The CDR3 here is CASSPTSVPETQYF. CDR3 nucleotides: TGCGCCAGCAGCCCGACTAGCGTCCCAGAGACCCAGTACTTC.